A single sample gave rise to the 25 T cell receptor beta chains below, sequenced in a study of CD8+ T cells in alopecia areata. The authors extracted RNA and reverse transcribed it into cDNA as the sequencing template. Profiled with immunoSEQ multiplex PCR; TCRdb holds only in-frame clones, not every one. This table holds about 180,000 clones, approximately 51% found once. Treatment in this sample: oral pan-JAK inhibitor, 5-10 mg twice daily. Sequencing was performed on CD8+ T cells sorted from blood, taken around week 53, from a patient treated with tofacitinib. The receptors were sampled from a human donor with alopecia areata.

In nucleotides, the CDR3 is TGTGCCAGCAGCGGCCGGGACAGGGCCCTCTATGGCTACACCTTC. Translation: CASSGRDRALYGYTF. The V gene is TRBV9, the J gene TRBJ1-2, with 9 bases aligning to TRBD1. CDR3 length: 15 residues. CDR1 and CDR2 (germline): SGDLS, YYNGEE. The V gene end was trimmed by 3 bases and the J gene end by 4 bases; junction bases not matched to a gene: 7.

This clone appeared once. The V gene is TRBV7-9, the J gene TRBJ2-7; TRBD1 might be the D (5 bases). Trimming stripped 8 bases from V and 5 bases from J, with 22 bases between. This CDR3 is 15 amino acids long. The germline gives CDR1 SEHNR, CDR2 FQNEAQ (reference sequence). Here the CDR3 DNA reads TGTGCCAGCCAGGCAGGGCAGCCGTTCCGGGACGAGCAGTACTTC. Protein: CASQAGQPFRDEQYF. The variable domain in full, completed from reference TRBV7-9 and TRBJ2-7, reads DTGVSQNPRHKITKRGQNVTFRCDPISEHNRLYWYRQTLGQGPEFLTYFQNEAQLEKSRLLSDRFSAERPKGSFSTLEIQRTEQGDSAMYLCASQAGQPFRDEQYFGPGTRLTVT.

The rearrangement links TRBV18 to TRBJ1-1, with D unclear. The CDR3 length is 15 residues. Germline CDR1 reads KGHSH; CDR2 reads LQKENI. With 2 bases removed from V and 1 base from J, the gap between germline ends came to 11 bases. CDR3 bases: TGTGCCAGCTCACCAATACCTGACCCGAACACTGAAGCTTTCTTT. Its protein is CASSPIPDPNTEAFF. The variable domain in full, with the rest retrieved from reference TRBV18 and TRBJ1-1, is NAGVMQNPRHLVRRRGQEARLRCSPMKGHSHVYWYRQLPEEGLKFMVYLQKENIIDESGMPKERFSAEFPKEGPSILRIQQVVRGDSAAYFCASSPIPDPNTEAFFGQGTRLTVV.

The rearrangement links TRBV9 to TRBJ2-7; D might be TRBD2 (6 bases). Trimming took 2 bases from V and 3 from J, leaving 6 bases between them. Germline CDR1 is SGDLS and CDR2 is YYNGEE. The CDR3 has 12 residues. The CDR3 loop is CASSVGGYEQYF. In DNA form, the CDR3 reads TGTGCCAGCAGCGTCGGGGGCTACGAGCAGTACTTC. Complete variable domain (other parts from reference TRBV9 and TRBJ2-7): DSGVTQTPKHLITATGQRVTLRCSPRSGDLSVYWYQQSLDQGLQFLIQYYNGEERAKGNILERFSAQQFPDLHSELNLSSLELGDSALYFCASSVGGYEQYFGPGTRLTVT.

J is TRBJ2-5 and V is TRBV13; 11 bases match TRBD2. CDR1 is PRHDT and CDR2 is FYEKMQ in the germline V gene (reference sequence). This CDR3 comprises 17 residues. With 4 bases clipped from V and 5 bases from J, the junction kept 12 bases outside the gene matches. In DNA, the CDR3 is TGTGCCAGCAGCTGGGGCCATAGCGGGGGGGCAGAGGAGACCCAGTACTTC. This sequence encodes CASSWGHSGGAEETQYF.

This sequence joins TRBV25-1 and TRBJ2-7, with 8 bases that match TRBD2. Germline V lookup: CDR1 MGHDK, CDR2 SYGVNS. With V trimmed by 6 bases and J by 4 bases, 8 bases remained unmatched. This CDR3 comprises 14 residues. CDR3 loop: CASRNSGALYEQYF. CDR3 nucleotides: TGTGCCAGCAGGAATAGCGGGGCATTGTACGAGCAGTACTTC.

The chain has TRBV11-2 and TRBJ1-1, with 9 bases lining up with TRBD1. The germline gives CDR1 SGHAT, CDR2 FQNNGV. The J segment lost 7 bases and the V segment lost 8 bases, leaving 17 bases of the junction unmatched. The CDR3 runs 16 residues. In DNA, the CDR3 is TGTGCCAGCTACGAGGGGGGGACCGGGACAGGGAGTGAAGCTTTCTTT. It yields the protein CASYEGGTGTGSEAFF.

The chain carries TRBV5-1 and TRBJ2-7; the D is unclear. The V end lost 4 bases, the J end lost 0 bases, and 8 bases lay between the germline ends. CDR3 length: 13 residues. Germline V gene data show CDR1 as SGHRS and CDR2 as YFSETQ. For the CDR3, the DNA is TGCGCCAGCAGCCAATCTTCCTCCTACGAGCAGTACTTC. As protein: CASSQSSSYEQYF.

V and J are TRBV7-9 and TRBJ1-1; D uncertain. Deletions cut 1 base from V and 5 bases from J, with 5 bases between. This CDR3 has 12 residues. The germline V gene has CDR1 SEHNR and CDR2 FQNEAQ (reference sequence). The CDR3 sequence: CASSLGETEAFF. In nucleotides, the CDR3 is TGTGCCAGCAGCTTAGGGGAAACTGAAGCTTTCTTT. The variable domain in full, with the rest retrieved from reference TRBV7-9 and TRBJ1-1, is DTGVSQNPRHKITKRGQNVTFRCDPISEHNRLYWYRQTLGQGPEFLTYFQNEAQLEKSRLLSDRFSAERPKGSFSTLEIQRTEQGDSAMYLCASSLGETEAFFGQGTRLTVV.

The J gene is TRBJ2-2, the V gene TRBV5-1; 8 bases map to TRBD2. V lost 4 bases and J lost 2; bases outside the gene matches: 10. The CDR3 is made up of 17 amino acids. From germline, CDR1 is SGHRS and CDR2 YFSETQ. The CDR3 DNA reads as TGCGCCAGCAGCCCGAGATTAGCGGGGCTTAACACCGGGGAGCTGTTTTTT. This translates into CASSPRLAGLNTGELFF.

V is TRBV20-1 and J is TRBJ2-5; 7 bases map to TRBD1. The CDR3 totals 11 residues. With V trimmed by 6 bases and J by 3 bases, 1 base remained unmatched. Germline V gene data show CDR1 as DFQATT and CDR2 as SNEGSKA (reference sequence). The CDR3 spells CSADREETQYF. DNA of the CDR3: TGCAGTGCCGACAGGGAAGAGACCCAGTACTTC.

This clone was recorded many times. The CDR3 here is CASSQGSGITDTQYF. The CDR3 DNA reads as TGTGCCAGCAGCCAGGGGAGCGGGATCACAGATACGCAGTATTTT. J is TRBJ2-3 and V is TRBV14; 7 nucleotides align to TRBD2. The CDR3 contains 15 residues. The V gene end was trimmed by 3 bases and the J gene end by 2 bases; junction bases not matched to a gene: 5. Germline V gives CDR1 SGHDN, CDR2 FVKESK.

This chain joins TRBV11-2 and TRBJ1-1; D ambiguous. This CDR3 spans 16 amino acids. The germline gives CDR1 SGHAT, CDR2 FQNNGV. Trimming pared 4 bases from V and 1 base from J, leaving 16 bases between. The DNA of the CDR3 is TGTGCCAGCAGCTCCGGGATGGCAGGCCAGAACACTGAAGCTTTCTTT. Translation: CASSSGMAGQNTEAFF.

The sample holds a few counts of this clone. CDR3 nucleotides: TGTGCTAGTGGTTTAGACTGGGGCATCGTGTACTTC. This sequence encodes CASGLDWGIVYF. The chain uses TRBV12-5 and TRBJ2-4, with D possibly being TRBD1 (5 bases). Trimming removed 3 bases at V and 15 bases at J, with 15 bases between. Germline CDR1 reads LGHNT; CDR2 reads FRNRAP. The CDR3 spans 12 residues.

This clone was observed a handful of times. The chain combines TRBV10-2 with TRBJ2-7, with D possibly matching TRBD2 (7 bases). The germline V and J ends were trimmed by 8 bases and 1 base, with 21 bases remaining between them. The CDR3 has 16 residues. Germline CDR1 reads WSHSY; CDR2 reads SAAADI. CDR3 amino acids: CASLPRAGAPSYEQYF. The CDR3 coding sequence is TGCGCCAGCCTCCCCCGGGCGGGGGCTCCTTCCTACGAGCAGTACTTC.

Only a few counts were recorded for this clone. The rearrangement joins TRBV7-9 to TRBJ2-7; the D gene is possibly TRBD1 (6 bases). The germline gives CDR1 SEHNR, CDR2 FQNEAQ (reference sequence). Trimming removed 0 bases from V and 3 bases from J, with 12 bases in between. CDR3 length: 15 amino acids. This chain's CDR3 is CASSLARRGFYEQYF. DNA of the CDR3: TGTGCCAGCAGCTTAGCGCGCAGGGGATTCTACGAGCAGTACTTC.

The chain joins TRBV2 to TRBJ1-2; D is unclear. V lost 6 bases, J lost 2 bases, and 16 bases lay in between. This CDR3 is 15 amino acids long. Germline V gene sequence: CDR1 SNHLY, CDR2 FYNNEI. CDR3: CASSLLGDGNYGYTF. DNA of the CDR3: TGTGCCAGCAGCTTACTGGGCGACGGCAACTATGGCTACACCTTC.

This chain uses TRBV4-1 with TRBJ2-1, with D perhaps matching TRBD2 (5 bases). The CDR3 contains 11 residues. CDR1 and CDR2 (germline): MGHRA, YSYEKL. V was cut by 4 bases and J by 12 bases, with 10 bases left in between. CDR3 nucleotides: TGCGCCAGCAGCCTCCCCGGGGTGCAGTTCTTC. Protein product: CASSLPGVQFF.

J is TRBJ1-2 and V is TRBV29-1; a weak D match, TRBD1 (5 bases). This CDR3 is 14 amino acids long. V lost 7 bases to trimming and J lost 4 bases, with 19 bases between them. Germline CDR1 reads SQVTM; CDR2 reads ANQGSEA. The CDR3 DNA sequence: TGCAGCGCCTCGCAAGGGGTCGGGCCCTATGGCTACACCTTC. Residues: CSASQGVGPYGYTF.

The V gene is TRBV13, the J gene TRBJ1-2; no clear D. Trimming left V 4 bases short and J 8 bases short, with 8 bases between. Germline CDR1 PRHDT, CDR2 FYEKMQ (reference sequence). This CDR3 spans 11 amino acids. As DNA, the CDR3 is TGTGCCAGCAGCTGGGCGGGAGGCTACACCTTC. Its translation is CASSWAGGYTF.

The table lists this clone with a few counts. The chain carries TRBV5-6 and TRBJ1-1; no reliable D call. Germline loops: CDR1 SGHDT, CDR2 YYEEEE. The CDR3 length is 15 residues. The germline V and J ends were trimmed by 1 base and 3 bases, with 13 bases remaining between them. CDR3 in DNA: TGTGCCAGCAGCTTGAGGGAGAGGTTAGACACTGAAGCTTTCTTT. Translation: CASSLRERLDTEAFF. The variable domain in full, with the rest retrieved from reference TRBV5-6 and TRBJ1-1, is DAGVTQSPTHLIKTRGQQVTLRCSPKSGHDTVSWYQQALGQGPQFIFQYYEEEERQRGNFPDRFSGHQFPNYSSELNVNALLLGDSALYLCASSLRERLDTEAFFGQGTRLTVV.

This clone was counted a few times. V and J are TRBV6-5 and TRBJ2-3; D not resolved. The CDR3 runs 15 residues. V was clipped by 7 bases and J by 4 bases, with 18 bases between them. Germline V CDR1 and CDR2: MNHEY, SVGAGI. This CDR3 reads CASTALGARADTQYF. For the CDR3, the DNA is TGTGCCAGCACCGCCTTAGGAGCCCGGGCAGATACGCAGTATTTT.

The V call is TRBV9, the J call TRBJ1-2; possibly TRBD1 for D (5 bases). Trimming shortened V by 0 bases and J by 4 bases, and 7 bases separated the two germline ends. This CDR3 spans 13 amino acids. Germline CDR1 and CDR2: SGDLS and YYNGEE. CDR3 coding DNA: TGTGCCAGCAGCGTAGAGGGGCCCTATGGCTACACCTTC. Protein: CASSVEGPYGYTF.

The chain links TRBV5-4 to TRBJ2-5, with 8 bases aligning to TRBD1. The CDR3 runs to 15 residues. V was pared by 4 bases and J by 5 bases, with 10 bases of the junction left unmatched. Germline values: CDR1 SGHNT, CDR2 YYREEE (reference sequence). CDR3 residues: CASSRSGQDAETQYF. In DNA, the CDR3 is TGTGCCAGCAGCCGATCGGGACAGGATGCGGAGACCCAGTACTTC.

The chain links TRBV7-9 to TRBJ2-7; D gene uncertain. There are 15 residues in the CDR3. With 0 bases removed from V and 0 bases from J, the gap between germline ends came to 9 bases. Germline CDR1 reads SEHNR; CDR2 reads FQNEAQ (reference sequence). This CDR3 reads CASSLAADPSYEQYF. The CDR3 DNA is TGTGCCAGCAGCTTAGCTGCAGACCCCTCCTACGAGCAGTACTTC.